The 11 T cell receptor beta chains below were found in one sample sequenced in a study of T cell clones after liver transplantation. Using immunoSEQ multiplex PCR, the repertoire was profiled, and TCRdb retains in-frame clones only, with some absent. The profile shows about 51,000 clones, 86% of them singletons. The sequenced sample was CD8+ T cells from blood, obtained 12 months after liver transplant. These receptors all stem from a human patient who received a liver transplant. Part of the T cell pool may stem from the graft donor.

The CDR3: CASSLGQAYNEQFF. In nucleotides, the CDR3 is TGTGCCAGCAGCTTGGGACAGGCCTACAATGAGCAGTTCTTC. This chain links TRBV5-6 with TRBJ2-1; D is possibly TRBD1 (6 bases). The CDR3 spans 14 residues. Germline CDR1 reads SGHDT; CDR2 reads YYEEEE. V gave up 0 bases and J gave up 2 bases, with 6 bases separating them.

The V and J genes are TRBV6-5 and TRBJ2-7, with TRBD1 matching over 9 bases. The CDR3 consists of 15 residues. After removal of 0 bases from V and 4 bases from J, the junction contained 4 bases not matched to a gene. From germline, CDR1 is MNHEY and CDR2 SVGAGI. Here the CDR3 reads CASSYSTGGGYEQYF. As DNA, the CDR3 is TGTGCCAGCAGTTACTCGACAGGGGGGGGGTACGAGCAGTACTTC.

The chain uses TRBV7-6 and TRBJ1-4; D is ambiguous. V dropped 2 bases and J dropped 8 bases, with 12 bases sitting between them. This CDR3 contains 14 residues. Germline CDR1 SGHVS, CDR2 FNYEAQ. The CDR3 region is CASSLMAATEKLFF. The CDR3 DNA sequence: TGTGCCAGCAGCTTAATGGCAGCGACCGAAAAACTGTTTTTT.

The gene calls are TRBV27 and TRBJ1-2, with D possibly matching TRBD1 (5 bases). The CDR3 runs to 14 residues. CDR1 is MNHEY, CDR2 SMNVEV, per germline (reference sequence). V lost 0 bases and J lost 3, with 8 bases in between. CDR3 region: CASSLSGPYYGYTF. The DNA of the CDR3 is TGTGCCAGCAGTTTATCGGGGCCTTACTATGGCTACACCTTC.

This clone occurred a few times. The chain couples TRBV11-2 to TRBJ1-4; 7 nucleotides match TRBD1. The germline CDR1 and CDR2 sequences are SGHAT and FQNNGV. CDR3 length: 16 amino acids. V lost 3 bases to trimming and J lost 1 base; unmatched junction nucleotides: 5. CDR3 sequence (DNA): TGTGCCAGCAGCTTGGGGTACAGGGGAACTAATGAAAAACTGTTTTTT. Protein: CASSLGYRGTNEKLFF.

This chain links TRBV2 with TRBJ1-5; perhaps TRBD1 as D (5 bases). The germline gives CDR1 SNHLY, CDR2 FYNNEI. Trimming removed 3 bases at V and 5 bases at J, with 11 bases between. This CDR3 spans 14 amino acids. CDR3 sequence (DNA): TGTGCCAGCAGTGAGGGGGGGAGTCATCAGCCCCAGCATTTT. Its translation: CASSEGGSHQPQHF.

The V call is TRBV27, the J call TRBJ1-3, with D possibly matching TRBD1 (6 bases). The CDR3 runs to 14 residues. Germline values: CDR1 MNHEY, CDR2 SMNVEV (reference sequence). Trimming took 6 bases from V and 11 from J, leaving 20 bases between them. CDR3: CASRPLDSTEPIYF. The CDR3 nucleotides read TGTGCCAGCAGGCCCTTGGACAGCACAGAACCCATATATTTT.

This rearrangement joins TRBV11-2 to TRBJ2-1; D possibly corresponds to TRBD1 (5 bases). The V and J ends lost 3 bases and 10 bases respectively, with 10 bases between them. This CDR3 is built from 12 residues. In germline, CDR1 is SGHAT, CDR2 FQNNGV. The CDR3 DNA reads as TGTGCCAGCAGCTTGGACACCCGAGAGCAGTTCTTC. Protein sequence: CASSLDTREQFF. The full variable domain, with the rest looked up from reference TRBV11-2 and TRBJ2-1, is EAGVAQSPRYKIIEKRQSVAFWCNPISGHATLYWYQQILGQGPKLLIQFQNNGVVDDSQLPKDRFSAERLKGVDSTLKIQPAKLEDSAVYLCASSLDTREQFFGPGTRLTVL.

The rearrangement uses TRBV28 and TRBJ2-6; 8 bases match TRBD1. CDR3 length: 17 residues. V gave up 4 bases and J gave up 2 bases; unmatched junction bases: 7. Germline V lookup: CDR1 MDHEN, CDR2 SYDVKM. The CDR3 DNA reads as TGTGCCAGCAGTTCCCGGGACAGGCAGGCTGGGGCCAACGTCCTGACTTTC. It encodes CASSSRDRQAGANVLTF.

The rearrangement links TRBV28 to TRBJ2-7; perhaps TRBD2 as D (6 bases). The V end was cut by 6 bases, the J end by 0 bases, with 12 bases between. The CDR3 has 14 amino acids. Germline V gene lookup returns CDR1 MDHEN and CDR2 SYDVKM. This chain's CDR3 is CASRTTRVSYEQYF. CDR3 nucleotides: TGTGCCAGCAGGACGACTAGGGTCTCCTACGAGCAGTACTTC.

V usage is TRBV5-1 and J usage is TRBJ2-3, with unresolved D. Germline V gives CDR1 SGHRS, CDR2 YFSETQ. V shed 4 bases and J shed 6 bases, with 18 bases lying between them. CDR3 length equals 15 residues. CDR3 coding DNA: TGCGCCAGCAGCCCCTCTGTCCTTAGTGCGGATACGCAGTATTTT. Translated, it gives CASSPSVLSADTQYF. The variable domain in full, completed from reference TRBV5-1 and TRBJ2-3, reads KAGVTQTPRYLIKTRGQQVTLSCSPISGHRSVSWYQQTPGQGLQFLFEYFSETQRNKGNFPGRFSGRQFSNSRSEMNVSTLELGDSALYLCASSPSVLSADTQYFGPGTRLTVL.